The 7 T cell receptor beta chains below come from one sample, sequenced in a study of cytomegalovirus exposure and HLA in healthy donors. Researchers ran the PCR with 60 Vbeta and 13 Jbeta primers. Using immunoSEQ multiplex PCR, the repertoire was profiled, and TCRdb retains in-frame clones only, with some absent. The sample includes 150,000 to 200,000 clones, 70% to 90% of them seen just once. The sequenced material came from PBMCs. Receptors were obtained from a woman younger than 30 in good health and CMV-seropositive.

There are a few counts of this clone. The chain couples TRBV5-5 to TRBJ1-3; D call uncertain. Germline-derived CDR1 and CDR2 are SGHKS and YYEKEE (reference sequence). This CDR3 has 15 amino acids. The V end was cut by 2 bases, the J end by 3 bases, with 12 bases between. The CDR3 nucleotides are TGTGCCAGCAGCTTTAGCGGCCAGGTTGGAAACACCATATATTTT. Translating gives CASSFSGQVGNTIYF.

This clone was picked up one time. V usage is TRBV4-2 and J usage is TRBJ2-5, with TRBD2 matching 12 bases. The length of the CDR3 is 16 residues. From germline, CDR1 is LGHNA and CDR2 YNFKEQ. V was clipped by 4 bases and J by 5 bases; unmatched bases: 8. The CDR3 DNA reads as TGTGCCAGCAGCCCCCCCTCTGGACTAGCGGGGGAGACCCAGTACTTC. It codes for CASSPPSGLAGETQYF.

The J gene is TRBJ2-5, the V gene TRBV2; TRBD1 aligns across 9 bases. The J call is in doubt because the DNA end fits TRBJ2-7 better. Germline loops: CDR1 SNHLY, CDR2 FYNNEI. CDR3 length: 14 amino acids. This chain's CDR3 is CASSNGQGRYEQYF. Here the CDR3 DNA reads TGTGCCAGCAGTAACGGACAGGGGCGCTACGAGCAGTACTTC.

CDR3 nucleotides: TGTGCCAGCAGCTGGAGCGGGGGAATAGATACGCAGTATTTT. Its protein is CASSWSGGIDTQYF. This chain links TRBV7-3 with TRBJ2-3, with 8 nucleotides matching TRBD2. The V gene's germline CDR1 is SGHTA and CDR2 FQGTGA. The ends lost 4 bases at V and 5 bases at J; junction bases unmatched: 5. This CDR3 has 14 amino acids.

The chain links TRBV19 to TRBJ1-6; TRBD1 matches 7 bases. Losses at the gene ends were 2 bases for V and 7 bases for J; bases not matched to a gene: 5. Germline V gene data show CDR1 as LNHDA and CDR2 as SQIVND (reference sequence). The CDR3 extends over 15 amino acids. The CDR3 DNA follows: TGTGCCAGTAGTATATCCAAGGGGGCCAATTCACCCCTCCACTTT. It translates to CASSISKGANSPLHF.

The rearrangement joins TRBV29-1 to TRBJ2-7; D is unclear. Trimming left V 4 bases short and J 4 bases short, with 14 bases between. The germline V gene encodes CDR1 SQVTM and CDR2 ANQGSEA. CDR3 length: 13 amino acids. The DNA of the CDR3 is TGCAGCGTTGGAGGCTTCGAGCAGTACGAGCAGTACTTC. Translated, it gives CSVGGFEQYEQYF.

The V and J genes are TRBV29-1 and TRBJ2-2, with a weak D call TRBD2 (6 bases). V lost 6 bases and J 2 bases, leaving 13 bases between the germline ends. This CDR3 contains 14 residues. The V gene's germline CDR1 is SQVTM and CDR2 ANQGSEA. The CDR3 protein is CSVEGLYNTGELFF. The CDR3 DNA reads as TGCAGCGTGGAGGGTCTTTATAACACCGGGGAGCTGTTTTTT.